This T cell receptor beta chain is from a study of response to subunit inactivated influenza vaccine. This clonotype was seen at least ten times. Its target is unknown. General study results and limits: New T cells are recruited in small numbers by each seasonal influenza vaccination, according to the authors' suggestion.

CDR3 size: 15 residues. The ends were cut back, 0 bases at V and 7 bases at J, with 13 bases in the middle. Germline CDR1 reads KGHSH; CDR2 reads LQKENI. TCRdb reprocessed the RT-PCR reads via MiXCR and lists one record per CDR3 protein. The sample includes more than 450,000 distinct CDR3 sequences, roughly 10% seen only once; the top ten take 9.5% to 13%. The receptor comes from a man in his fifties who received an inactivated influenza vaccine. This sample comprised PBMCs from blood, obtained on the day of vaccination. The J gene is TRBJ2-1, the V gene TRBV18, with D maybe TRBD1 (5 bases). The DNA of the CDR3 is TGTGCCAGCTCACCACCTTTCACAGGTTGGAATGAGCAGTTCTTC. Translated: CASSPPFTGWNEQFF.